These T cell receptor beta chains were read from a single sample in a study of cytomegalovirus exposure and HLA in healthy donors. Only in-frame clones appear in the TCRdb table, and some are missing; sequencing was by immunoSEQ multiplex PCR. The table lists about 400,000 clones, roughly 85% of them singletons. The material sequenced was PBMCs. The receptors originated from a woman between 18 and 30 years old in good health and CMV-seronegative. Both conserved end residues are part of each CDR3. The order of the fields is CDR3 protein, CDR3 DNA, V gene, CDR3 length, clone size, J gene, D gene. A D gene is named only where the DNA matches it firmly. Clone size is stated in some rows and not others, as once, few, many or a class when expanded.

CDR3: CASSATSGPSTDTQYF; DNA: TGTGCCAGCAGTGCAACTAGCGGCCCTAGCACAGATACGCAGTATTTT; V: TRBV28; length: 16; size: .; J: TRBJ2-3; D: TRBD2
CDR3: CASSQASGTGDEQYF; DNA: TGTGCCAGCAGCCAGGCCTCCGGGACAGGGGACGAGCAGTACTTC; V: TRBV4-2; length: 15; size: .; J: TRBJ2-7; D: TRBD1
CDR3: CASSVRGPAGELFF; DNA: TGTGCCAGCAGCGTTAGGGGGCCCGCCGGGGAGCTGTTTTTT; V: TRBV11-1; length: 14; size: .; J: TRBJ2-2; D: TRBD1
CDR3: CASTLGPPQLLGSYGYTF; DNA: TGTGCCAGCACCCTGGGTCCCCCCCAGTTGCTAGGTAGCTATGGCTACACCTTC; V: TRBV5-5; length: 18; size: few; J: TRBJ1-2; D: .
CDR3: CSASGVLTGELFF; DNA: TGCAGCGCATCAGGGGTACTCACCGGGGAGCTGTTTTTT; V: TRBV29-1; length: 13; size: few; J: TRBJ2-2; D: .
CDR3: CASSPRQAPYEQYF; DNA: TGTGCCAGCAGTCCCCGACAGGCTCCCTACGAGCAGTACTTC; V: TRBV27; length: 14; size: .; J: TRBJ2-7; D: .
CDR3: CASSWTDYNSPLHF; DNA: TGTGCCAGTAGTTGGACAGACTATAATTCACCCCTCCACTTT; V: TRBV19; length: 14; size: .; J: TRBJ1-6; D: .
CDR3: CASSEDERGRPFYNEKLFF; DNA: TGTGCCAGCAGTGAAGATGAGAGGGGGCGGCCATTTTATAATGAAAAACTGTTTTTT; V: TRBV6-1; length: 19; size: .; J: TRBJ1-4; D: TRBD1
CDR3: CASSSRDQGSYTDTQYF; DNA: TGTGCCAGCAGCTCCCGGGACCAGGGGTCATACACAGATACGCAGTATTTT; V: TRBV7-9; length: 17; size: once; J: TRBJ2-3; D: .
CDR3: CASSYDRGTYNEQFF; DNA: TGTGCCAGCAGTTACGACAGGGGCACCTACAATGAGCAGTTCTTC; V: TRBV5-4; length: 15; size: .; J: TRBJ2-1; D: TRBD1
CDR3: CASGPGQSTGELFF; DNA: TGTGCCAGCGGGCCGGGACAGTCCACCGGGGAGCTGTTTTTT; V: TRBV6-1; length: 14; size: .; J: TRBJ2-2; D: TRBD1
CDR3: CASSILSGRSYEQYF; DNA: TGTGCCAGCAGTATACTTAGCGGGCGCTCCTACGAGCAGTACTTC; V: TRBV28; length: 15; size: .; J: TRBJ2-7; D: TRBD2
CDR3: CASRGTGRDEQYF; DNA: TGTGCCAGCAGGGGGACAGGGCGGGACGAGCAGTACTTC; V: TRBV2; length: 13; size: .; J: TRBJ2-7; D: TRBD1
CDR3: CATSRDRGSGNTIYF; DNA: TGTGCCACCAGCAGAGATCGGGGATCTGGAAACACCATATATTTT; V: TRBV15; length: 15; size: .; J: TRBJ1-3; D: .
CDR3: CASTVDRNTEAFF; DNA: TGTGCCAGCACCGTGGACAGGAACACTGAAGCTTTCTTT; V: TRBV5-4; length: 13; size: .; J: TRBJ1-1; D: .
CDR3: CASSFPPPSGVNNEQFF; DNA: TGTGCCAGCAGTTTCCCTCCCCCTAGCGGCGTAAACAATGAGCAGTTCTTC; V: TRBV27; length: 17; size: .; J: TRBJ2-1; D: TRBD2
CDR3: CASSLAGDTQYF; DNA: TGTGCCAGCAGTTTAGCGGGGGATACGCAGTATTTT; V: TRBV27; length: 12; size: .; J: TRBJ2-3; D: .
CDR3: CATSRGGQANYGYTF; DNA: TGTGCCACCAGCAGGGGGGGACAGGCTAACTATGGCTACACCTTC; V: TRBV15; length: 15; size: .; J: TRBJ1-2; D: TRBD1
CDR3: CASSLQGANPHEQYF; DNA: TGTGCCAGCAGCTTGCAAGGGGCGAATCCCCACGAGCAGTACTTC; V: TRBV5-4; length: 15; size: .; J: TRBJ2-7; D: .
CDR3: CASSPRTGVVDTQYF; DNA: TGCGCCAGCAGCCCTCGGACAGGGGTCGTAGATACGCAGTATTTT; V: TRBV5-1; length: 15; size: .; J: TRBJ2-3; D: TRBD1
CDR3: CASSLAGRPYNNNEQFF; DNA: TGTGCCAGCAGTTTAGCCGGCAGGCCCTATAATAACAATGAGCAGTTCTTC; V: TRBV27; length: 17; size: .; J: TRBJ2-1; D: .
CDR3: CASSQPTWTSGYNEQFF; DNA: TGCGCCAGCAGCCAACCAACCTGGACTAGCGGGTACAATGAGCAGTTCTTC; V: TRBV4-1; length: 17; size: .; J: TRBJ2-1; D: TRBD2
CDR3: CASSPGKLSEQTQYF; DNA: TGTGCCAGCAGCCCGGGGAAACTCAGCGAACAGACCCAGTACTTC; V: TRBV7-9; length: 15; size: once; J: TRBJ2-5; D: .
CDR3: CAIGLAGGETQYF; DNA: TGTGCCATCGGACTAGCGGGGGGGGAGACCCAGTACTTC; V: TRBV27; length: 13; size: .; J: TRBJ2-5; D: TRBD2
CDR3: CAGARTQNNSPLHF; DNA: TGTGCCGGGGCCCGGACACAAAATAATTCACCCCTCCACTTT; V: TRBV18; length: 14; size: .; J: TRBJ1-6; D: .
CDR3: CASSESLTDTQYF; DNA: TGTGCCAGCAGTGAGTCCCTAACAGATACGCAGTATTTT; V: TRBV6-4; length: 13; size: .; J: TRBJ2-3; D: .
CDR3: CASSARHLSPYEQYF; DNA: TGTGCCAGCAGTGCCAGACACCTCTCCCCCTACGAGCAGTACTTC; V: TRBV6-1; length: 15; size: .; J: TRBJ2-7; D: .
CDR3: CATSRRETNEKLFF; DNA: TGTGCCACCAGTAGGAGGGAAACTAATGAAAAACTGTTTTTT; V: TRBV15; length: 14; size: .; J: TRBJ1-4; D: .
CDR3: CASSLRGGINTEAFF; DNA: TGTGCCAGCAGTTTGCGGGGGGGGATCAACACTGAAGCTTTCTTT; V: TRBV27; length: 15; size: .; J: TRBJ1-1; D: .
CDR3: CASSLVAIGLHYEQYF; DNA: TGTGCCAGCAGCTTAGTTGCCATCGGACTACACTACGAGCAGTACTTC; V: TRBV11-2; length: 16; size: .; J: TRBJ2-7; D: .
CDR3: CASSWGTTGTDTQYF; DNA: TGTGCCAGCAGCTGGGGGACTACAGGCACAGATACGCAGTATTTT; V: TRBV13; length: 15; size: .; J: TRBJ2-3; D: TRBD2
CDR3: CASSTEPGQGEQPLHF; DNA: TGTGCCAGCAGCACTGAACCGGGACAGGGGGAACAACCCCTCCACTTT; V: TRBV7-9; length: 16; size: .; J: TRBJ1-6; D: TRBD1
CDR3: CSVERETQYF; DNA: TGCAGCGTTGAACGGGAGACCCAGTACTTC; V: TRBV29-1; length: 10; size: .; J: TRBJ2-5; D: .
CDR3: CARIGGADTQYF; DNA: TGTGCCCGAATTGGGGGGGCAGATACGCAGTATTTT; V: TRBV30; length: 12; size: once; J: TRBJ2-3; D: TRBD2
CDR3: CASSPWLGDTEAFF; DNA: TGTGCCAGCAGTCCCTGGCTAGGGGACACTGAAGCTTTCTTT; V: TRBV27; length: 14; size: .; J: TRBJ1-1; D: .
CDR3: CASSTSLEVERETRYTGELFF; DNA: TGTGCCAGCAGCACCTCCTTGGAAGTTGAGCGGGAGACTCGGTACACCGGGGAGCTGTTTTTT; V: TRBV9; length: 21; size: .; J: TRBJ2-2; D: TRBD2
CDR3: CASRRTRYNEQFF; DNA: TGTGCCAGCAGGAGAACTAGGTACAATGAGCAGTTCTTC; V: TRBV6-5; length: 13; size: .; J: TRBJ2-1; D: .
CDR3: CASSQVRELAGVNEQFF; DNA: TGTGCCAGCAGCCAAGTCCGTGAACTAGCGGGGGTAAATGAGCAGTTCTTC; V: TRBV4-2; length: 17; size: .; J: TRBJ2-1; D: TRBD2
CDR3: CSVEGQGRFGELFF; DNA: TGCAGCGTTGAAGGCCAAGGGAGGTTCGGGGAGCTGTTTTTT; V: TRBV29-1; length: 14; size: .; J: TRBJ2-2; D: .
CDR3: CASSPSLGGAGYGYTF; DNA: TGTGCCAGCAGTCCCTCGTTAGGGGGGGCCGGTTATGGCTACACCTTC; V: TRBV27; length: 16; size: .; J: TRBJ1-2; D: .
CDR3: CASSEGWEGTYEQYF; DNA: TGTGCCAGCAGTGAAGGCTGGGAGGGAACGTACGAGCAGTACTTC; V: TRBV6-1; length: 15; size: .; J: TRBJ2-7; D: TRBD2
CDR3: CASSEFLAGRNEQYF; DNA: TGCGCCAGCAGTGAGTTTCTCGCAGGGCGAAACGAGCAGTACTTC; V: TRBV10-2; length: 15; size: .; J: TRBJ2-7; D: .
CDR3: CASSGDSHTQYF; DNA: TGTGCCAGCAGTGGCGACAGCCATACGCAGTATTTT; V: TRBV2; length: 12; size: .; J: TRBJ2-3; D: .
CDR3: CASREQTGTYNEQFF; DNA: TGTGCCAGCAGAGAACAGACAGGGACCTACAATGAGCAGTTCTTC; V: TRBV6-5; length: 15; size: few; J: TRBJ2-1; D: TRBD1
CDR3: CASSQADDSFWPQHF; DNA: TGCGCCAGCAGCCAAGCAGATGACAGCTTTTGGCCCCAGCATTTT; V: TRBV4-1; length: 15; size: .; J: TRBJ1-5; D: .
CDR3: CASSLLSGIITDTQYF; DNA: TGTGCCAGCAGCTTACTAAGCGGGATAATCACAGATACGCAGTATTTT; V: TRBV7-8; length: 16; size: .; J: TRBJ2-3; D: TRBD2
CDR3: CASSLYGGATGELFF; DNA: TGTGCCAGCAGTTTATACGGGGGGGCCACCGGGGAGCTGTTTTTT; V: TRBV27; length: 15; size: .; J: TRBJ2-2; D: TRBD2
CDR3: CASSSPTSGKLYEQYF; DNA: TGTGCCAGCAGTTCCCCGACTAGCGGGAAACTCTACGAGCAGTACTTC; V: TRBV28; length: 16; size: .; J: TRBJ2-7; D: TRBD2